Each of the 3 T cell receptor beta chains below was sequenced from the same sample in a study of blood T cell repertoires in COVID-19 (dated by TCRdb to about 2020). The library was prepared using the immunoSEQ multiplex PCR assay. As stored in TCRdb, this immuneACCESS dataset retains in-frame rearrangements with V and J assigned. A fraction of the clones does not appear; measured against another copy, unresolved V genes explain less than half of the discrepancy, and the remainder lacks a known reason. A total of around 60,000 clones appear in this sample, about three quarters of them only once. Of the sample, 15% to 20% is held by the ten largest clones. Sequencing was done on a sample of peripheral blood. The source of these receptors is a man younger than 40 with COVID-19, enrolled during active disease.

The chain uses TRBV7-9 and TRBJ2-3, with D possibly TRBD1 on 6 matching bases. V was clipped by 5 bases and J by 0 bases, with 12 bases between them. The germline V gene encodes CDR1 SEHNR and CDR2 FQNEAQ (reference sequence). This CDR3 has 15 residues. The CDR3 loop is CASSLQGPSTDTQYF. Here the CDR3 DNA reads TGTGCCAGCAGCCTCCAGGGGCCTAGCACAGATACGCAGTATTTT.

The rearrangement links TRBV4-2 to TRBJ2-5; 10 nucleotides agree with TRBD2. The CDR3 covers 16 residues. Germline loops: CDR1 LGHNA, CDR2 YNFKEQ. The V gene end was trimmed by 1 base and the J gene end by 5 bases; junction bases not matched to a gene: 7. CDR3 in DNA: TGTGCCAGCAGCCAAGTTGAAGCGGGAGGGGTCGAGACCCAGTACTTC. Its protein product is CASSQVEAGGVETQYF.

The table lists this clone with a count of one. Distinct nucleotide sequences in the sample also encode this CDR3. The CDR3 is CASSPNRNYGYTF. The DNA for the CDR3 is TGTGCCAGCAGTCCAAACAGGAACTATGGCTACACCTTC. This sequence joins TRBV13 and TRBJ1-2, with D maybe TRBD1 (5 bases). This CDR3 has 13 residues. The V and J ends lost 6 bases and 2 bases respectively, with 10 bases between them. Germline V gene lookup returns CDR1 PRHDT and CDR2 FYEKMQ (reference sequence).